The clone carrying this T cell receptor (beta chain) was counted once. Original processing methods: The authors estimated nucleated cell counts from reference gene primer amplification. Sequenced by immunoSEQ multiplex PCR; TCRdb stores in-frame clones only, minus some. Clonal size and the V and J genes are those of that table, whereas D and trimming came from the DNA. The sample lists about 220,000 clones; approximately 80% were seen once. V gave up 1 base and J gave up 2 bases, with 6 bases separating them. Germline loops: CDR1 SGHNT, CDR2 YENEEA. This CDR3 is 14 amino acids long. This record belongs to a study of blood T cell repertoires in COVID-19. Study at large: COVID-19 samples collected from the United States, Italy and Spain covered acute and convalescent phases. The analysed material was cDNA or gDNA that came from T cells, B-cell-depleted T cells, or PBMCs.

The TCR was taken from a man aged 40-49 years who had recovered from COVID-19. The chain has TRBV11-3 and TRBJ2-1; TRBD2 might be the D (6 bases). Sequenced material: peripheral blood. The CDR3 is CASSLAGAYNEQFF. For the CDR3, the DNA is TGTGCCAGCAGCTTAGCGGGGGCCTACAATGAGCAGTTCTTC.